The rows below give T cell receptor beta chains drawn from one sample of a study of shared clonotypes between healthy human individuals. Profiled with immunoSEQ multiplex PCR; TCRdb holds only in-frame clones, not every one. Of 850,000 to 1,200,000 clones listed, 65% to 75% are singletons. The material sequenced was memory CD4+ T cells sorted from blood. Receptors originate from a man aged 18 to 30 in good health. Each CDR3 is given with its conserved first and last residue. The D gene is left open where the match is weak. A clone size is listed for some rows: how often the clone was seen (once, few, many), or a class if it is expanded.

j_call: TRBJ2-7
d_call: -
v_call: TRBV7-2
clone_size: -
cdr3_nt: TGTGCCAGCAGCTTAGGCACAGCCCTACGCGAGCAGTACTTC
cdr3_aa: CASSLGTALREQYF

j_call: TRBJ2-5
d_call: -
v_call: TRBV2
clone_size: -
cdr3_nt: TGTGCCAGCAGTGAAGTGAACAGGGAGACCCAGTACTTC
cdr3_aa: CASSEVNRETQYF

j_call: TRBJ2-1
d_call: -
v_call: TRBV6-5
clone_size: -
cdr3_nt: TGTGCCAGCCGCGGCGGAGGCGGAGAGCAGTTCTTC
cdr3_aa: CASRGGGGEQFF

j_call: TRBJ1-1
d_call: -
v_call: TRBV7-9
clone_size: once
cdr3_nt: TGTGCCAGCAATTCAGCTCGGGGGAGAGCTTTCTTT
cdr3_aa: CASNSARGRAFF

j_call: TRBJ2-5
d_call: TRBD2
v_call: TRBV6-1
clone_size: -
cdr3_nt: TGTGCCAGCAGTCACAGCGGGGGGCACCAAGAGACCCAGTACTTC
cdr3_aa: CASSHSGGHQETQYF

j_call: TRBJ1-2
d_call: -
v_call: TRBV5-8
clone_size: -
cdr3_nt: TGTGCCAGCAGCTATTCCTTTACTGCCCCCAAAGATGGCTACACCTTC
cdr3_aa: CASSYSFTAPKDGYTF

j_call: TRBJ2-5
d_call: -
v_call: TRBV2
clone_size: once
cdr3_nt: TGTGCCAGCAAAATGGCAGAGCAAGAGACCCAGTACTTC
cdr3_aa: CASKMAEQETQYF

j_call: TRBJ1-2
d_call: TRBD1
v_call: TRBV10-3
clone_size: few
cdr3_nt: TGTGCCATCACCGCGACAGGGGGCGCTTACACCTTC
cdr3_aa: CAITATGGAYTF

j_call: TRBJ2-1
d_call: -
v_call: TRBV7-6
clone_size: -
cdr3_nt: TGTGCCAGCAGCTTTGGAAACCGGGGGAATGAGCAGTTCTTC
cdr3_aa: CASSFGNRGNEQFF

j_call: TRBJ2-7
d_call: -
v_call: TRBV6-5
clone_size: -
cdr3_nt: TGTGCCAGCAAAACGGGGCAGGGGAATACCTACGAGCAGTACTTC
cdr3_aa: CASKTGQGNTYEQYF

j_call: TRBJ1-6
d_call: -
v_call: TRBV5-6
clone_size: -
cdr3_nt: TGTGCCAGCAGCTTGGACAGACCTAATTCACCCCTCCACTTT
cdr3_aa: CASSLDRPNSPLHF

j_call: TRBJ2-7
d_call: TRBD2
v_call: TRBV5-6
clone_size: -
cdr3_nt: TGTGCCAGCAGCTGGGGGGGTAGCTCCTACGAGCAGTACTTC
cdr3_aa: CASSWGGSSYEQYF